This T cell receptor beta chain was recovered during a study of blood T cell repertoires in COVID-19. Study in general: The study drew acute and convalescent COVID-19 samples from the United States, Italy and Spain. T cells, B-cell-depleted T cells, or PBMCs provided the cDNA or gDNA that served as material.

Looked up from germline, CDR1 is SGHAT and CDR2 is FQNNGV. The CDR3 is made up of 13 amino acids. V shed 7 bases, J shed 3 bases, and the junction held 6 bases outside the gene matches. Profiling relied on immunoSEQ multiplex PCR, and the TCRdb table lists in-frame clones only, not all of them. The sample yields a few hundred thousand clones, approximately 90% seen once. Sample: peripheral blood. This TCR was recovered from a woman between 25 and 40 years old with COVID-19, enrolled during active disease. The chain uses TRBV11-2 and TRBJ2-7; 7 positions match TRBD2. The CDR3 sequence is CASTMGGVYEQYF. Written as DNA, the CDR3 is TGTGCCAGCACCATGGGGGGGGTCTACGAGCAGTACTTC. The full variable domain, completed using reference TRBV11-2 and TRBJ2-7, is EAGVAQSPRYKIIEKRQSVAFWCNPISGHATLYWYQQILGQGPKLLIQFQNNGVVDDSQLPKDRFSAERLKGVDSTLKIQPAKLEDSAVYLCASTMGGVYEQYFGPGTRLTVT.